A single sample is the source of the 6 T cell receptor beta chains below, sequenced in a study of STAT5B mutations in CD4+ large granular lymphocyte leukemia. Sequencing used immunoSEQ multiplex PCR; TCRdb keeps in-frame clones, though not all of them. Seen here are 20,000 or so clones, about 78% observed once, and the top ten hold roughly 0.41%. Sequenced input: CD4+ T cells from blood buffy coats. The receptors stem from a human donor in good health.

CDR3 residues: CASSPRQGCAYEQYF. The CDR3 DNA is TGCGCCAGCAGTCCCAGACAGGGATGCGCCTACGAGCAGTACTTC. This sequence joins TRBV10-1 and TRBJ2-7, with TRBD1 matching over 7 bases. With 5 bases clipped from V and 2 bases from J, the junction kept 9 bases outside the gene matches. CDR3 length: 15 amino acids. In germline, CDR1 is WNHNN, CDR2 SYGVQD (reference sequence).

J is TRBJ1-5 and V is TRBV6-1, with D unclear. V gave up 4 bases and J gave up 0 bases, with 16 bases separating them. Germline V CDR1 and CDR2: MNHNS, SASEGT. The CDR3 spans 17 residues. CDR3 sequence: CASSGRDGQTSNQPQHF. The DNA of the CDR3 is TGTGCCAGCAGTGGCCGAGATGGGCAGACTAGCAATCAGCCCCAGCATTTT.

The rearrangement links TRBV28 to TRBJ2-2; perhaps TRBD2 as D (6 bases). Trimming took off 3 bases at V and 5 bases at J, with 16 bases between the two ends. This CDR3 contains 16 residues. The V gene's germline CDR1 is MDHEN and CDR2 SYDVKM. The CDR3 sequence is CASSFLSGVGTGELFF. CDR3 nucleotides: TGTGCCAGCAGTTTTCTTTCGGGAGTCGGGACCGGGGAGCTGTTTTTT.

The J gene is TRBJ2-7, the V gene TRBV11-1; 8 positions agree with TRBD2. Trimming took 1 base from V and 0 from J; bases not matched to a gene: 5. The CDR3 is 16 residues long. Germline CDR1 is SGHAT and CDR2 is FQDESV (reference sequence). CDR3: CASSLDPAGVSYEQYF. Written as DNA, the CDR3 is TGTGCCAGCAGCTTAGATCCAGCGGGGGTCTCCTACGAGCAGTACTTC.

The V gene is TRBV18, the J gene TRBJ2-5, with 14 bases fitting TRBD2. CDR1 is KGHSH, CDR2 LQKENI, per germline. V trimming: 3 bases; J trimming: 4 bases; junction bases outside the gene matches: 4. This CDR3 spans 16 amino acids. In DNA, the CDR3 is TGTGCCAGCTCACCTCTGGGACTAGCGGGAGCAGAGACCCAGTACTTC. Residues: CASSPLGLAGAETQYF.

This rearrangement joins TRBV2 to TRBJ1-2; 9 positions agree with TRBD1. Trimming took 6 bases from V and 2 from J; bases not matched to a gene: 1. The CDR3 is made up of 13 amino acids. In germline, CDR1 is SNHLY, CDR2 FYNNEI. CDR3 loop: CASRGTGNYGYTF. The CDR3 DNA reads as TGTGCCAGCAGGGGGACAGGGAACTATGGCTACACCTTC.